Here is one TCR beta chain with its context. This clonotype occurred once. This receptor's antigen is unknown. The sample holds no much larger clone one base away, and base qualities are not on file. One read amounts to weak evidence. The source of the sample is a study of T cell repertoires in aging, cancer and after chemotherapy (dated by TCRdb to the late 2010s). The study in broad terms: Six donor age groups were covered, ranging from 30 or younger up to 70 or older, and each group contained at least three individuals. Control TCR repertoires from healthy donors were recorded across several months to years, and re-sampling revealed clear clonal overlap. The complete dataset included some 9 million TCR reads. Peripheral blood TCR beta repertoires from healthy donors and cancer patients were profiled to examine immunoaging and T cell reconstitution after chemotherapy. Alongside under 100 healthy donors serving as a reference group, the cohort included some 220 cancer patients, of whom about 94 had hematological cancers and about 130 had solid cancers. What the research found in general, with its limitations: In both cancer cohorts, median generation probability rose over the chemotherapy interval, which suggests that the repertoire was reconstituted through rebound thymic output. It was noted by the authors that conclusions about immunological memory after chemotherapy cannot be drawn from the repertoire data. Compared with age-matched healthy donors, untreated patients with either hematological or solid cancers had significantly lower TCR diversity in the blood along with higher clonality. In healthy donors, the decline in TCR diversity with age was mainly explained by loss of richness, whereas in cancer patients loss of evenness was also found to contribute.

TCR beta rearrangements were amplified from genomic DNA isolated from peripheral blood, not from sorted cells or RNA. Germline trimming amounts to 5 bases on V and 4 bases on J, with 12 as the count of junction bases outside the gene matches. From cysteine to phenylalanine, the CDR3 is 16 amino acids long. Just the 48-base CDR3 DNA is kept, in frame starting at base 1. From a lookup of the germline V gene (reference sequence), CDR1 and CDR2 are MNHEY and SMNVEV. Rearranged TRB sequences spanning V, D and J segments were amplified in a multiplex touch-down PCR with a mixed TRB-A/B primer pool. Illumina adapters and sample indices were added to the amplicons in two consecutive PCR reactions performed with Phusion HS II polymerase. The amplicons were purified from gel with the NucleoSpin Gel and PCR Clean-up kit and then assessed with Qubit and an Agilent 2100 Bioanalyzer. Libraries were sequenced on an Illumina MiSeq using 600-cycle, single-indexed, paired-end runs. Per the authors' processing: Processing of the TRB sequences was carried out with MiXCR versions 2.12 and 3.0.5. A clone was defined as each unique CDR3 nucleotide sequence, and only productive sequences supported by at least two reads were kept. Repertoire metrics included Shannon diversity, evenness, clonality (one minus evenness), and alpha-parameterized diversity profiles from alpha 0 to 5. Generation probabilities of clones in paired pre- and post-chemotherapy samples were computed with the IGoR algorithm. TCRdb reprocessing: public reads trimmed at Q25 with fastp, clones called with MiXCR, in-frame beta chains kept. CDR3 protein duplicates are merged, each entry listing the most common genes and DNA. The V and J calls shown here were made by TCRdb, not taken from the authors' results. The sample has roughly 9,000 distinct CDR3 sequences on record, 33% of them singletons. Around 12% of the sample lies in the top ten.

The chain joins TRBV27 to TRBJ2-7; the junction holds 9 bases that match TRBD2. Material for sequencing was blood. This sequence was found in a human donor in good health. The donor label of this sample is uncertain. The encoded CDR3 is CASSPRGSGGSYEQYF. The DNA is TGTGCCAGCAGTCCCCGGGGTAGCGGGGGCAGTTACGAGCAGTACTTC.